The T cell receptor (beta chain) under discussion was sequenced for a study of blood T cell repertoires in COVID-19. The CDR3 is 14 residues long. Trimming took off 3 bases at V and 4 bases at J, with 10 bases between the two ends. Germline V gene data show CDR1 as LNHDA and CDR2 as SQIVND (reference sequence). Authors' data handling: Amplifying reference gene primers gave estimates of nucleated cell counts. Sequenced by immunoSEQ multiplex PCR; TCRdb stores in-frame clones only, minus some. V and J calls and clone size are as listed in that table; D and trimming were resolved from the DNA. The sample contains about 400,000 clones, more than 80% of which appear only once.

This receptor was obtained from a woman under 40 with active or convalescent COVID-19. This rearrangement joins TRBV19 to TRBJ2-1, with D perhaps TRBD1 (6 bases). Source material: peripheral blood. The CDR3 here is CASSIGTSYNEQFF. The CDR3 region has the DNA TGTGCCAGTAGTATCGGGACAAGTTACAATGAGCAGTTCTTC.